The clone carrying this TCR beta chain came up a few times. This CDR3 has 16 amino acids. The germline gives CDR1 MNHNY, CDR2 SVGAGI (reference sequence). Unmatched junction bases numbered 4, after V lost 0 bases and J lost 4 bases. This record belongs to a study of control samples from healthy donors and cancer patients. The protocol was immunoSEQ multiplex PCR, while the TCRdb copy is restricted to in-frame clones and leaves out a portion. The table records around 200,000 clones, around 93% of them present only once. The sequenced sample was blood. The chain links TRBV6-6 to TRBJ1-5, with 9 bases identical to TRBD1. The source of this sequence is a man between 18 and 35 years old in good health. The CDR3 coding sequence is TGTGCCAGCAGTTACTCGGACAGGGGACCTAATCAGCCCCAGCATTTT. Its protein is CASSYSDRGPNQPQHF.